Given below is one T cell receptor (beta chain) in context. Germline assignment: CDR1 MDHEN and CDR2 SYDVKM. This CDR3 comprises 14 residues. V lost 8 bases to trimming and J lost 3 bases, with 14 bases between them. This specimen belongs to a study of cytomegalovirus exposure and HLA in healthy donors. Sequencing was performed with immunoSEQ multiplex PCR; in TCRdb, only in-frame clones are kept and a portion is missing. The sample contains roughly 50,000 clones, about 92% of which appear only once. Sequenced input: PBMCs. This TCR came from a man between 18 and 29 years old in good health and CMV-seronegative. The rearrangement joins TRBV28 to TRBJ1-5; D remains ambiguous. For the CDR3, the DNA is TGTGCCAGCCGCTCGAGTGGTCTCAATCAGCCCCAGCATTTT. Encoded protein: CASRSSGLNQPQHF.